This T cell receptor beta chain appears in the sequencing data of a study of cytomegalovirus exposure and HLA in healthy donors. Study-wide results and caveats: A missense DCLRE1C variant was associated with V- and J-gene trimming of TCR beta chains in a later analysis, and an independent cohort replicated the association.

All the people who gave samples were healthy bone marrow donors. About this clone: Its antigen is as yet unknown.

It was with 60 Vbeta and 13 Jbeta primers that the PCR ran. The repertoire was sequenced with immunoSEQ multiplex PCR; TCRdb's copy has only in-frame clones and lacks some. The listing contains approximately 51,000 clones. This receptor was taken from a man aged 40-49 years in good health and CMV-seropositive. Sample: PBMCs.

The CDR3 loop is CASSAGQGTWEQYF. For the CDR3, the DNA is TGTGCCAGCAGCGCGGGACAGGGAACTTGGGAGCAGTACTTC. The chain links TRBV7-3 to TRBJ2-7; the match to TRBD1 covers 9 bases. J gave up 7 bases and V 5 bases, and 9 bases lay outside the gene matches. Germline lookup yields CDR1 SGHTA and CDR2 FQGTGA. The CDR3 spans 14 residues.